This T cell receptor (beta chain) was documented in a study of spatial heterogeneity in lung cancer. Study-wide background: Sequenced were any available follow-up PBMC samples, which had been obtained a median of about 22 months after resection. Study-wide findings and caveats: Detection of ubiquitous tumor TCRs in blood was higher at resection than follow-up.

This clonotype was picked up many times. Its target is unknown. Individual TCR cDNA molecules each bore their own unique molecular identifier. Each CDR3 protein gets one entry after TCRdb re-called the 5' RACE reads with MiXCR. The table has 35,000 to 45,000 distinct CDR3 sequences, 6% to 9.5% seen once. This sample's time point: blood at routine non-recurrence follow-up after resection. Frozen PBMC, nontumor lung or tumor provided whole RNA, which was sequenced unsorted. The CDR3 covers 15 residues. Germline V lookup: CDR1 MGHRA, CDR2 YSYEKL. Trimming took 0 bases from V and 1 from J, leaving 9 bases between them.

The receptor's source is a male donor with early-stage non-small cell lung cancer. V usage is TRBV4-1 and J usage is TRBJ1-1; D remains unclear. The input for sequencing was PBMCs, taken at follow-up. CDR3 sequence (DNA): TGCGCCAGCAGCCAAGAAGGGAGCGGGAACACTGAAGCTTTCTTT. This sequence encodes CASSQEGSGNTEAFF.